This TCR beta chain derives from a study of metastatic and nonmetastatic thyroid tumors. V was clipped by 4 bases and J by 3 bases, with 8 bases between them. The CDR3 loop spans 13 amino acids. Germline V gene data show CDR1 as WNHNN and CDR2 as SYGVQD (reference sequence). Patients underwent thyroid surgery, and none had received any treatment before it. TCRdb recomputed clones from the PCR reads via MiXCR. The sample carries 34,000 or so clones, around 17% recorded once. At least ten counts were recorded for this clone. The source of this sequence is a female donor with papillary thyroid cancer or a benign thyroid nodule (not recorded which). Some clones in this sample may be carry-over from other donors' samples. The chain couples TRBV10-1 to TRBJ2-3, with a tentative D call TRBD1 (6 bases). Sequenced sample: blood. The CDR3 region has the DNA TGCGCCAGCAGTGGACAGGAAACAGATACGCAGTATTTT. The encoded protein is CASSGQETDTQYF.